This T cell receptor beta chain is drawn from a study of CD8+ T cells in alopecia areata. Study-level background: Those treated were given oral tofacitinib at 5 to 10 mg twice daily.

Both peripheral blood and punch biopsies of lesional scalp skin were obtained from patients who had alopecia areata. Researchers picked out CD4+ and CD8+ T cells from PBMCs by sorting. Reverse transcribed after extraction, RNA yielded cDNA as the sequencing template. Using immunoSEQ multiplex PCR, the repertoire was profiled, and TCRdb retains in-frame clones only, with some absent. The sample shows 200,000 to 250,000 clones, around three fifths of them seen only once. The V gene lost 1 base and the J gene lost 6 bases, with 12 bases spanning the gap. This CDR3 has 14 residues. Germline assignment: CDR1 SGHDT and CDR2 YYEEEE.

This receptor was obtained from a human donor with alopecia areata. V and J are TRBV5-6 and TRBJ2-3, with a weak D call TRBD1 (5 bases). The specimen comprised CD4+ T cells sorted from blood, sampled at week 0. The CDR3 coding sequence is TGTGCCAGCAGCTTGCGGCAGGGAATGGATACGCAGTATTTT. Its translation is CASSLRQGMDTQYF.